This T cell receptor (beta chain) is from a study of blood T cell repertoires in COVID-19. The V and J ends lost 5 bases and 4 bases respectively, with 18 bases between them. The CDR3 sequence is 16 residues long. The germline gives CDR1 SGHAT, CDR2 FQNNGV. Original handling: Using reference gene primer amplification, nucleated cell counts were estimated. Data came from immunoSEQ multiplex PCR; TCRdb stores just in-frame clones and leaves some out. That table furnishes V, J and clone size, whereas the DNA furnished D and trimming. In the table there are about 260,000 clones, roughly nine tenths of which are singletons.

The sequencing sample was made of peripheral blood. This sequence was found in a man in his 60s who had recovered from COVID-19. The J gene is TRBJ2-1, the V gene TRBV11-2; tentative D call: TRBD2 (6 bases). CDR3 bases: TGTGCCAGCAGCGAGGCGGGGAGCGCTGCGTACAATGAGCAGTTCTTC. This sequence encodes CASSEAGSAAYNEQFF. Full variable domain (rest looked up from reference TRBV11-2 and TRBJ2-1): EAGVAQSPRYKIIEKRQSVAFWCNPISGHATLYWYQQILGQGPKLLIQFQNNGVVDDSQLPKDRFSAERLKGVDSTLKIQPAKLEDSAVYLCASSEAGSAAYNEQFFGPGTRLTVL.